This note documents a single TCR beta chain sequence. The sample contains more than one DNA sequence encoding this CDR3. The CDR3 runs to 12 residues. Germline V gene data show CDR1 as SEHNR and CDR2 as FQNEAQ (reference sequence). The V end was cut by 2 bases, the J end by 2 bases, with 2 bases between. The assay was immunoSEQ multiplex PCR, and TCRdb's table has in-frame clones only and misses some. This sample has about 33,000 clones, with roughly 90% found just once. The sample is drawn from a study of lymphopenia after photon versus proton radiotherapy. This TCR was sampled from a woman between 50 and 59 years old with pancreatic cancer. The sequencing used peripheral blood, collected from a patient treated with photon-based radiotherapy. The rearrangement uses TRBV7-9 and TRBJ2-3; D gene uncertain. CDR3: CASSLFTDTQYF. As DNA, the CDR3 is TGTGCCAGCAGCTTATTCACAGATACGCAGTATTTT.